The next 32 T cell receptor beta chains were all read from a single sample in a study of blood T cells in healthy people across ages. The authors ran a second PCR of about 6 to 12 cycles using a sample-barcoded 5' primer and a J-beta primer mix. TCRdb ran MiXCR on the 5' RACE reads and lists one entry per CDR3 protein. The sample yields roughly 720,000 distinct CDR3 sequences, roughly 50% seen once. Source material: blood. Every receptor here comes from a man older than 75 in good health.

To note about this clonotype: One end of the junction is discordant with germline, which a read error may explain. This rearrangement joins TRBV24-1 to TRBJ2-5; 7 bases fit TRBD2. CDR3 size: 15 residues. The germline gives CDR1 KGHDR, CDR2 SFDVKD. In nucleotides, the CDR3 is TGTGCCACCAGTGACCCTCGCGGGGGATCTGAGACCCGGTACTTC. Its protein product is CATSDPRGGSETRYF.

The chain recombines TRBV7-6 with TRBJ2-5; no clear D gene. The assigned J gene may be wrong: the sequence end matches TRBJ2-1 better. Germline CDR1 and CDR2: SGHVS and FNYEAQ. This CDR3 spans 14 amino acids. The CDR3 nucleotides read TGTGCCAGCAGCTTAGGGGTAGACCAAGAGACCCAGTTCTTC. Its protein product is CASSLGVDQETQFF.

The chain recombines TRBV6-1 with TRBJ2-7, with 8 bases that match TRBD1. There are 15 residues in the CDR3. The V and J ends lost 6 bases and 1 base, in that order; junction bases with no gene match: 8. Germline-derived CDR1 and CDR2 are MNHNS and SASEGT. CDR3 DNA sequence: TGTGCCAGCAGGGCTTCCGGGACAGGTTCCTACGAGCAGTACTTC. It is translated as CASRASGTGSYEQYF.

The chain has TRBV4-1 and TRBJ2-1; TRBD2 matches at 7 bases. The germline CDR1 and CDR2 sequences are MGHRA and YSYEKL. The CDR3 sequence is 15 residues long. The V segment lost 4 bases and the J segment 4 bases; nucleotides outside the gene matches: 7. The CDR3, as DNA: TGCGCCAGCAGCCTCGGGGAGGGGTTTTACAATGAGCAGTTCTTC. Amino acid sequence: CASSLGEGFYNEQFF.

This clonotype was observed a handful of times. V is TRBV6-1 and J is TRBJ1-1; tentatively, D is TRBD1 (6 bases). V lost 3 bases to trimming and J lost 2 bases, with 13 bases between them. Per germline, CDR1 MNHNS and CDR2 SASEGT. The CDR3 is 15 residues long. CDR3 sequence: CASSDVQGINTEAFF. In nucleotides, the CDR3 is TGTGCCAGCAGTGACGTGCAGGGGATAAACACTGAAGCTTTCTTT.

This rearrangement joins TRBV3-1 to TRBJ2-3; TRBD2 matches 12 bases. V trimming: 1 base; J trimming: 14 bases; junction bases outside the gene matches: 13. CDR1 and CDR2 (germline): LGHDT, YNNKEL (reference sequence). The CDR3 has 16 residues. The CDR3 DNA sequence: TGTGCCAGCAGCCAAGGTCTAGCGGGAGGGCCGGGATACGCGTATTTT. Translation gives CASSQGLAGGPGYAYF.

The CDR3 nucleotides are TGTGCCAGCAGCTTGGGGACAGGAGTCCCGGAAAAACTGTTTTTT. Translating gives CASSLGTGVPEKLFF. This chain joins TRBV7-9 and TRBJ1-4, with 8 positions matching TRBD1. Losses at the gene ends were 3 bases for V and 8 bases for J; bases not matched to a gene: 8. The CDR3 has 15 amino acids. CDR1 and CDR2 from the germline V gene are SEHNR and FQNEAQ (reference sequence).

This clonotype was seen more than once but under ten times. The rearrangement joins TRBV4-2 to TRBJ2-7, with D unresolved. The V and J ends lost 0 bases and 8 bases respectively, with 17 bases between them. CDR1 and CDR2 (germline): LGHNA, YNFKEQ. The length of the CDR3 is 15 residues. CDR3 nucleotide sequence: TGTGCCAGCAGCCAAGATCCCCAAAGGGTAGCCCAGCAGTACTTC. Protein product: CASSQDPQRVAQQYF.

This clonotype occurred a few times. The chain carries TRBV5-1 and TRBJ2-6; D possibly corresponds to TRBD2 (5 bases). In germline, CDR1 is SGHRS, CDR2 YFSETQ. Trimming cost V 5 bases and J 0 bases, with 21 bases left between them. The CDR3 is made up of 19 amino acids. CDR3 in DNA: TGCGCCAGCAGGGCTGAGGGCGGAATCAAGAACTCTGGGGCCAACGTCCTGACTTTC. The encoded protein is CASRAEGGIKNSGANVLTF.

This clonotype has a handful of counts. This chain joins TRBV11-2 and TRBJ2-6; 8 nucleotides align to TRBD1. Germline-derived CDR1 and CDR2 are SGHAT and FQNNGV. V lost 5 bases to trimming and J lost 0 bases; unmatched junction nucleotides: 3. This CDR3 is built from 16 residues. The CDR3 region is CASSGQGPSGANVLTF. Here the CDR3 DNA reads TGTGCCAGCAGCGGACAGGGACCCTCTGGGGCCAACGTCCTGACTTTC.

This rearrangement joins TRBV20-1 to TRBJ2-7; maybe TRBD2 (7 bases). This CDR3 has 14 residues. Germline-derived CDR1 and CDR2 are DFQATT and SNEGSKA (reference sequence). V was clipped by 6 bases and J by 3 bases, with 18 bases between them. In DNA form, the CDR3 reads TGCAGTGCCCCTAAAGGGGGGGAGAACTACGAGCAGTACTTC. The encoded protein is CSAPKGGENYEQYF.

This clonotype turned up a few times. The genes are TRBV29-1 and TRBJ1-2; D gene uncertain. V was pared by 2 bases and J by 6 bases, with 10 bases between. CDR1 and CDR2 (germline): SQVTM, ANQGSEA. This CDR3 comprises 12 residues. CDR3 bases: TGCAGCGTTGAATCACCGAGGGATGGCTACACCTTC. Translated: CSVESPRDGYTF.

This clonotype has a single count. The CDR3 nucleotides are TGTGCCACCAGTGATTTCCCGACTAGCGGGAGCGATGAGCAGTACTTC. Translated, it gives CATSDFPTSGSDEQYF. The chain joins TRBV24-1 to TRBJ2-5; 12 positions agree with TRBD2. The CDR3 covers 16 residues. The V gene's germline CDR1 is KGHDR and CDR2 SFDVKD. After removal of 1 base from V and 11 bases from J, the junction contained 10 bases not matched to a gene.

This clonotype has more than one count but fewer than ten. The genes are TRBV5-1 and TRBJ2-4; 7 bases map to TRBD2. This CDR3 spans 13 amino acids. V lost 4 bases and J lost 13; bases outside the gene matches: 11. Germline CDR1 SGHRS, CDR2 YFSETQ. The DNA for the CDR3 is TGCGCCAGCAGCACCGATCCGGGGAGGGAGCAGTACTTC. Encoded protein: CASSTDPGREQYF.

The V gene is TRBV29-1, the J gene TRBJ1-1; D is uncertain. The CDR3 has 12 amino acids. Germline values: CDR1 SQVTM, CDR2 ANQGSEA. The germline V and J ends were trimmed by 6 bases and 5 bases, with 13 bases remaining between them. The DNA of the CDR3 is TGCAGCGTCCACCGGGTGGGGACTGAAGCTTTCTTT. This translates into CSVHRVGTEAFF.

V is TRBV29-1 and J is TRBJ2-1; weak D call: TRBD1 (5 bases). The CDR3 is 15 residues long. The V end lost 2 bases, the J end lost 7 bases, and 18 bases lay between the germline ends. Germline V gene data show CDR1 as SQVTM and CDR2 as ANQGSEA. The CDR3 nucleotides read TGCAGCGTTGAAAAAGGGGCCTCGCCTAGGAATGAGCAGTTCTTC. Translating it yields CSVEKGASPRNEQFF.

The V and J genes are TRBV9 and TRBJ2-5; D possibly matches TRBD1 or TRBD2 (5 bases each). The CDR3 has 16 residues. V lost 0 bases to trimming and J lost 0 bases, with 12 bases between them. CDR1 and CDR2 from the germline V gene are SGDLS and YYNGEE. CDR3 coding DNA: TGTGCCAGCAGCGTAGCAAATTGGGGGAACCAAGAGACCCAGTACTTC. This gives the protein CASSVANWGNQETQYF. Full variable domain (missing parts from reference TRBV9 and TRBJ2-5): DSGVTQTPKHLITATGQRVTLRCSPRSGDLSVYWYQQSLDQGLQFLIQYYNGEERAKGNILERFSAQQFPDLHSELNLSSLELGDSALYFCASSVANWGNQETQYFGPGTRLLVL.

As regards this clonotype: Germline and junction disagree at one end, which may indicate a read error. The chain recombines TRBV6-5 with TRBJ1-2; D might be TRBD1 (6 bases). CDR1 and CDR2 from the germline V gene are MNHEY and SVGAGI. This CDR3 contains 13 residues. CDR3 amino acids: CASSDSGAYGYTF. The CDR3 DNA is TGTGCCAGCAGTGACTCGGGGGCCTATGGCTACACCTTC.

The CDR3 bases are TGTGCCAGCAGCCAATTACTGGAGACCCAGTACTTC. As protein: CASSQLLETQYF. V gene TRBV3-1 combines with J gene TRBJ2-7, with no clear D. The DNA end favors TRBJ2-5, so the J call may be wrong. Germline V CDR1 and CDR2: LGHDT, YNNKEL (reference sequence). The CDR3 is 12 residues long.

This sequence joins TRBV20-1 and TRBJ1-4; 11 nucleotides line up with TRBD1. The CDR3 sequence is 15 residues long. The V segment lost 5 bases and the J segment 2 bases; nucleotides outside the gene matches: 4. Germline V CDR1 and CDR2: DFQATT, SNEGSKA (reference sequence). CDR3 sequence reads: CSAPDRGQTNEKLFF. As DNA, the CDR3 is TGCAGTGCTCCGGACAGGGGGCAGACTAATGAAAAACTGTTTTTT.

This chain links TRBV20-1 with TRBJ2-1; no definite D call. The CDR3 extends over 12 amino acids. Germline V lookup: CDR1 DFQATT, CDR2 SNEGSKA (reference sequence). V gave up 4 bases and J gave up 6 bases, with 10 bases separating them. CDR3 region: CSATRGFNEQFF. DNA for the CDR3: TGCAGTGCTACCAGAGGTTTCAATGAGCAGTTCTTC.

The rearrangement joins TRBV7-2 to TRBJ2-1; possibly TRBD2 for D (6 bases). CDR1 SGHTA and CDR2 FQGNSA come from the germline V gene. This CDR3 is built from 12 residues. Trimming took off 5 bases at V and 15 bases at J, with 17 bases between the two ends. The CDR3 DNA reads as TGTGCCAGCAGCGGTCGTGTTGGGGGGATGTTCTTC. Residues: CASSGRVGGMFF.

The chain's CDR3 is CASSYSGTPSSYNEQYF. CDR3 DNA: TGTGCCAGCAGTTACTCGGGAACTCCGAGCTCCTACAATGAGCAGTACTTC. The chain uses TRBV6-2 or TRBV6-3 and TRBJ2-1; D uncertain. Gene TRBJ2-7 matches the end of the DNA better, so the J call may be wrong. The CDR3 totals 17 residues. Germline V lookup: CDR1 MNHEY, CDR2 SVGEGT.

With regard to this clonotype: This may stem from a read error, because a much larger clone lies one nucleotide away. V gene TRBV7-3 combines with J gene TRBJ2-7; 10 bases are a match to TRBD2. In germline, CDR1 is SGHTA, CDR2 FQGTGA. CDR3 length equals 16 residues. The junction had 10 bases not matched to a gene; V was cut back by 1 base and J by 7 bases. The CDR3 bases are TGTGCCAGCAGCTTAATGCCTAGCGGGAGCAGAGATGAGCAGTACTTC. Amino acids: CASSLMPSGSRDEQYF.

The gene calls are TRBV29-1 and TRBJ2-3; no clear D. The CDR3 is made up of 13 amino acids. The V and J ends lost 4 bases and 4 bases respectively, with 12 bases between them. Germline CDR1 reads SQVTM; CDR2 reads ANQGSEA. CDR3: CSVGAVLSDTQYF. In DNA, the CDR3 is TGCAGCGTTGGGGCGGTTCTGTCAGATACGCAGTATTTT.

The V gene is TRBV6-2 or TRBV6-3, the J gene TRBJ2-1; 8 bases map to TRBD1. This CDR3 region has 15 residues. Unmatched junction bases numbered 10, after V lost 6 bases and J lost 6 bases. Germline CDR1 reads MNHEY; CDR2 reads SVGEGT. The CDR3 spells CASSPGQDPFNEQFF. CDR3 DNA: TGTGCCAGCAGCCCGGGACAGGACCCCTTCAATGAGCAGTTCTTC.

Comment on this clonotype: At one end, the junction sequence differs from germline, possibly due to a read error. This chain joins TRBV20-1 and TRBJ2-4; tentative D call: TRBD2 (6 bases). The CDR3 runs to 14 residues. The germline V gene has CDR1 DFQATT and CDR2 SNEGSKA (reference sequence). The CDR3 bases are TGCAGTGCTAGGGCTCCGGGAGCCAAAAACATTCGGTACTTC. This codes for CSARAPGAKNIRYF.

The J gene is TRBJ2-7, the V gene TRBV7-8; D possibly corresponds to TRBD2 (6 bases). This CDR3 contains 13 residues. The germline V gene has CDR1 SGHVS and CDR2 FQNEAQ. Trimming took off 5 bases at V and 7 bases at J, with 15 bases between the two ends. CDR3 amino acids: CASSARGSGEQYF. The CDR3 DNA reads as TGTGCCAGCAGCGCCCGGGGGAGCGGGGAGCAGTACTTC. The full variable domain, rest sourced from reference TRBV7-8 and TRBJ2-7, is GAGVSQSPRYKVAKRGQDVALRCDPISGHVSLFWYQQALGQGPEFLTYFQNEAQLDKSGLPSDRFFAERPEGSVSTLKIQRTQQEDSAVYLCASSARGSGEQYFGPGTRLTVT.

In this sample, this clonotype turned up a few times. The rearrangement joins TRBV5-6 to TRBJ2-3; 11 nucleotides match TRBD2. From germline, CDR1 is SGHDT and CDR2 YYEEEE. V lost 3 bases, J lost 2 bases, and 5 bases stayed unmatched. The CDR3 covers 16 residues. CDR3 sequence reads: CASSSLAGVPTDTQYF. The CDR3, as DNA: TGTGCCAGCAGCTCACTAGCGGGAGTCCCCACAGATACGCAGTATTTT.

The V call is TRBV6-5, the J call TRBJ2-1, with a tentative D call TRBD2 (5 bases). The CDR3 spans 15 residues. Trimming took 2 bases from V and 0 from J, leaving 8 bases between them. The germline V gene has CDR1 MNHEY and CDR2 SVGAGI. CDR3 sequence (DNA): TGTGCCAGCAGTTACGAGGGTAGCTCCTACAATGAGCAGTTCTTC. Amino acid sequence: CASSYEGSSYNEQFF.

The chain couples TRBV9 to TRBJ2-3; 15 bases are a match to TRBD2. J was trimmed by 0 bases and V by 4 bases; bases with no gene match: 6. The CDR3 totals 18 residues. CDR1 is SGDLS and CDR2 is YYNGEE in the germline V gene. In DNA form, the CDR3 reads TGTGCCAGCAGCACCGGACTAGCGGGGGGGGCTAGCACAGATACGCAGTATTTT. The encoded protein is CASSTGLAGGASTDTQYF.

This chain joins TRBV20-1 and TRBJ2-3, with unresolved D. CDR1 is DFQATT, CDR2 SNEGSKA, per germline (reference sequence). There are 14 residues in the CDR3. The germline V and J ends were trimmed by 5 bases and 7 bases, with 19 bases remaining between them. The CDR3 nucleotides are TGCAGTGCTTTTTTACTGGGGATGAGGAATACGCAGTATTTT. Protein sequence: CSAFLLGMRNTQYF.